Shown below are 28 T cell receptor beta chains from a single sample sequenced in a study of response to subunit inactivated influenza vaccine. TCRdb fed the RT-PCR reads into MiXCR, producing one record per CDR3 protein. The top ten clones hold around 13% of a sample with hundreds of thousands of distinct CDR3 sequences, approximately 7.6% of them seen once. This material consisted of PBMCs from blood, taken less than 30 months after vaccination. These receptors came from a man between 45 and 75 years old who received an inactivated influenza vaccine.

This clonotype has just a few counts. The V and J genes are TRBV4-3 and TRBJ1-1; D is possibly TRBD1 (5 bases). Per the germline V gene, CDR1 is LGHNA and CDR2 is YSLEER. Between the trimmed V and J ends, which lost 0 bases and 3 bases, there was a span of 11 bases. The CDR3 has 15 amino acids. CDR3 amino acids: CASSQDLGRDTEAFF. DNA for the CDR3: TGCGCCAGCAGCCAAGATCTGGGGCGGGACACTGAAGCTTTCTTT.

This clonotype came up many times. This rearrangement joins TRBV2 to TRBJ1-5; 8 bases align to TRBD1. The CDR3 runs 16 residues. Germline CDR1 is SNHLY and CDR2 is FYNNEI. The J segment lost 0 bases and the V segment lost 6 bases, leaving 7 bases of the junction unmatched. The CDR3: CASRDRTGFSNQPQHF. CDR3 bases: TGTGCCAGCAGAGATAGGACAGGGTTTAGCAATCAGCCCCAGCATTTT.

This clonotype has a handful of counts. This rearrangement joins TRBV4-3 to TRBJ2-1; D may be TRBD1 (5 bases). The V end was cut by 1 base, the J end by 10 bases, with 11 bases between. The CDR3 extends over 13 amino acids. Germline V CDR1 and CDR2: LGHNA, YSLEER. CDR3 sequence reads: CASSQGWGREQFF. Written as DNA, the CDR3 is TGCGCCAGCAGCCAAGGCTGGGGCAGGGAGCAGTTCTTC.

This chain connects TRBV7-9 to TRBJ1-4, with TRBD1 as a possible D gene (6 bases). This CDR3 has 16 residues. Germline V gene lookup returns CDR1 SEHNR and CDR2 FQNEAQ (reference sequence). Trimming removed 4 bases at V and 4 bases at J, with 16 bases between. CDR3 bases: TGTGCCAGCAGCTCCTCCCGGGACACCTATAATGAAAAACTGTTTTTT. Translating it yields CASSSSRDTYNEKLFF. Full variable domain (outside the CDR3, taken from reference TRBV7-9 and TRBJ1-4): DTGVSQNPRHKITKRGQNVTFRCDPISEHNRLYWYRQTLGQGPEFLTYFQNEAQLEKSRLLSDRFSAERPKGSFSTLEIQRTEQGDSAMYLCASSSSRDTYNEKLFFGSGTQLSVL.

This chain links TRBV5-6 with TRBJ2-1; D is ambiguous. The CDR3 extends over 16 amino acids. CDR1 and CDR2 (germline): SGHDT, YYEEEE. The V and J ends lost 0 bases and 0 bases respectively, with 10 bases between them. For the CDR3, the DNA is TGTGCCAGCAGCTTGGAGAAGGAGAGCTCCTACAATGAGCAGTTCTTC. It specifies CASSLEKESSYNEQFF.

At least ten counts were recorded for this clonotype. The chain carries TRBV10-3 and TRBJ1-1, with D possibly matching TRBD1 (5 bases). V lost 11 bases, J lost 0 bases, and 13 bases lay in between. Germline V lookup: CDR1 ENHRY, CDR2 SYGVKD. The length of the CDR3 is 13 residues. The CDR3, as DNA: TGTGCCTTACGGGGCAATTTGAACACTGAAGCTTTCTTT. Translation: CALRGNLNTEAFF.

Points on this clonotype: One base away lies a much larger clone, so this may be a sequencing read error. This chain joins TRBV7-2 and TRBJ2-2, with no clear D. The CDR3 has 13 residues. Germline assignment: CDR1 SGHTA and CDR2 FQGNSA. The CDR3 DNA reads TGTGCCAGCAGCCCGAGACTGGCTTACGAGCTGCTTTTT. Amino acid sequence: CASSPRLAYELLF.

The V gene is TRBV18, the J gene TRBJ1-1; D remains unclear. Germline loops: CDR1 KGHSH, CDR2 LQKENI. V was cut by 2 bases and J by 0 bases, with 4 bases left in between. The CDR3 has 13 residues. CDR3 coding DNA: TGTGCCAGCTCACCATCAGTGAACACTGAAGCTTTCTTT. It codes for CASSPSVNTEAFF.

This clonotype occurred a few times. The genes are TRBV20-1 and TRBJ2-5; 9 bases fit TRBD1. The CDR3 is 14 residues long. V shed 5 bases and J 1 base; nucleotides not matched to a gene: 5. Per germline, CDR1 DFQATT and CDR2 SNEGSKA (reference sequence). As DNA, the CDR3 is TGCAGTGCTGAGGGACAGGGTACCCAAGAGACCCAGTACTTC. Its translation: CSAEGQGTQETQYF.

The DNA for the CDR3 is TGTGCCAGCAGTCAGCGGGAGGATTACAATGAGCAGTTCTTC. This gives the protein CASSQREDYNEQFF. This rearrangement joins TRBV21-1 to TRBJ2-1; TRBD2 reflects the table's D call only, with no check against the DNA. TRBV21-1 is marked as a pseudogene. The length of the CDR3 is 14 residues.

This clonotype was detected many times. V gene TRBV4-3 combines with J gene TRBJ2-3, with TRBD2 as a possible D gene (5 bases). The V and J ends lost 1 base and 1 base respectively, with 9 bases between them. This CDR3 is 15 amino acids long. Germline assignment: CDR1 LGHNA and CDR2 YSLEER. The CDR3 DNA sequence: TGCGCCAGCAGCCAAGTCTATAGCGGCACAGATACGCAGTATTTT. Translated, it gives CASSQVYSGTDTQYF.

This clonotype was detected ten times or more. The chain has TRBV11-2 and TRBJ2-7; TRBD1 matches at 9 bases. This CDR3 region has 15 residues. Germline-derived CDR1 and CDR2 are SGHAT and FQNNGV. V lost 1 base, J lost 3 bases, and 4 bases stayed unmatched. The CDR3 is CASSLGGQGYYEQYF. The CDR3 DNA reads TGTGCCAGCAGCTTAGGTGGACAGGGGTACTACGAGCAGTACTTC.

This clonotype was detected only a few times. The chain is built from TRBV20-1 and TRBJ2-1; D may be TRBD1 (5 bases). V lost 0 bases, J lost 9 bases, and 15 bases lay in between. This CDR3 is 14 amino acids long. Germline V gene sequence: CDR1 DFQATT, CDR2 SNEGSKA (reference sequence). The CDR3 DNA follows: TGCAGTGCTAGAGAGGTAGATCAGGGCGGTGAGCAGTTCTTC. Amino acid sequence: CSAREVDQGGEQFF.

In this sample, this clonotype turned up a few times. This chain connects TRBV20-1 to TRBJ2-5; 10 bases are a match to TRBD2. The germline V gene has CDR1 DFQATT and CDR2 SNEGSKA (reference sequence). Trimming took 6 bases from V and 1 from J; bases not matched to a gene: 2. This CDR3 is built from 13 residues. The CDR3 loop is CSALAGVQETQYF. The CDR3 bases are TGCAGTGCCCTAGCGGGAGTCCAAGAGACCCAGTACTTC.

The chain employs TRBV3-1 and TRBJ2-7; 8 bases match TRBD2. V shed 0 bases and J 5 bases; nucleotides not matched to a gene: 6. The CDR3 length is 15 residues. CDR1 is LGHDT, CDR2 YNNKEL, per germline (reference sequence). In DNA, the CDR3 is TGTGCCAGCAGCCAAGAAAGACTAGCGTTTAACGAGCAGTACTTC. Translating it yields CASSQERLAFNEQYF.

In this sample, this clonotype turned up many times. The chain joins TRBV5-6 to TRBJ2-5; 7 bases are shared with TRBD1. In germline, CDR1 is SGHDT, CDR2 YYEEEE. The trim removed 1 base at V and 5 bases at J, leaving 5 bases unmatched. There are 14 residues in the CDR3. The CDR3 here is CASSLTGVGETQYF. CDR3 nucleotides: TGTGCCAGCAGCTTGACAGGGGTTGGGGAGACCCAGTACTTC. The full variable domain, with the rest looked up from reference TRBV5-6 and TRBJ2-5, is DAGVTQSPTHLIKTRGQQVTLRCSPKSGHDTVSWYQQALGQGPQFIFQYYEEEERQRGNFPDRFSGHQFPNYSSELNVNALLLGDSALYLCASSLTGVGETQYFGPGTRLLVL.

This clonotype has only a few counts. The chain links TRBV7-6 to TRBJ2-7, with D tentatively TRBD1 or TRBD2 (5 bases each). CDR3 size: 14 residues. Deletions cut 5 bases from V and 3 bases from J, with 14 bases between. Germline V gene data show CDR1 as SGHVS and CDR2 as FNYEAQ. The CDR3 nucleotides read TGTGCCAGCAGCCCCGGGGCAAAGGTCTACGAGCAGTACTTC. Amino acids: CASSPGAKVYEQYF.

The chain uses TRBV30 and TRBJ1-1; D is possibly TRBD1 (6 bases). The germline CDR1 and CDR2 sequences are GTSNPN and SVGIG (reference sequence). The CDR3 loop spans 13 amino acids. V was clipped by 0 bases and J by 5 bases, with 10 bases between them. The CDR3: CAWSVLQGTEAFF. CDR3 DNA: TGTGCCTGGAGTGTTCTCCAGGGGACTGAAGCTTTCTTT.

This clonotype has a handful of counts. The chain recombines TRBV5-1 with TRBJ1-1, with a possible D match to TRBD1 (5 bases). The germline V gene has CDR1 SGHRS and CDR2 YFSETQ. The CDR3 consists of 14 residues. Trimming took 5 bases from V and 0 from J, leaving 11 bases between them. In nucleotides, the CDR3 is TGCGCCAGCAGATTCGGACAAATGAACACTGAAGCTTTCTTT. Translation: CASRFGQMNTEAFF.

The sample holds many counts of this clonotype. This chain uses TRBV27 with TRBJ2-7, with unresolved D. CDR3 length: 12 amino acids. V lost 6 bases and J lost 4, with 10 bases in between. The V gene's germline CDR1 is MNHEY and CDR2 SMNVEV (reference sequence). This chain's CDR3 is CASRSGLYEQYF. DNA of the CDR3: TGTGCCAGCAGATCCGGCCTTTACGAGCAGTACTTC.

This clonotype was seen only a few times. V usage is TRBV30 and J usage is TRBJ2-3, with D possibly matching TRBD1 (6 bases). V lost 0 bases, J lost 5 bases, and 12 bases lay in between. Germline V gives CDR1 GTSNPN, CDR2 SVGIG (reference sequence). This CDR3 is built from 14 residues. The CDR3 reads CAWSVGGGRDTQYF. In DNA, the CDR3 is TGTGCCTGGAGTGTCGGTGGGGGCCGAGATACGCAGTATTTT. The variable domain in full, completed from reference TRBV30 and TRBJ2-3, reads SQTIHQWPATLVQPVGSPLSLECTVEGTSNPNLYWYRQAAGRGLQLLFYSVGIGQISSEVPQNLSASRPQDRQFILSSKKLLLSDSGFYLCAWSVGGGRDTQYFGPGTRLTVL.

CDR3 nucleotides: TGTGCCAGCAGTTTGACCGGGACTGTCACCGGGGAGCTGTTTTTT. Amino acid sequence: CASSLTGTVTGELFF. The genes are TRBV28 and TRBJ2-2, with D possibly being TRBD2 (6 bases). The CDR3 sequence is 15 residues long. Trimming pared 3 bases from V and 4 bases from J, leaving 12 bases between. Germline V gene lookup returns CDR1 MDHEN and CDR2 SYDVKM.

There are many counts of this clonotype. V usage is TRBV5-1 and J usage is TRBJ2-1; D possibly corresponds to TRBD2 (6 bases). The V end was cut by 2 bases, the J end by 2 bases, with 11 bases between. Germline V CDR1 and CDR2: SGHRS, YFSETQ. This CDR3 comprises 15 residues. This chain's CDR3 is CASSFTGTAYNEQFF. CDR3 DNA sequence: TGCGCCAGCAGCTTTACTGGGACTGCCTACAATGAGCAGTTCTTC. Full variable domain (missing parts from reference TRBV5-1 and TRBJ2-1): KAGVTQTPRYLIKTRGQQVTLSCSPISGHRSVSWYQQTPGQGLQFLFEYFSETQRNKGNFPGRFSGRQFSNSRSEMNVSTLELGDSALYLCASSFTGTAYNEQFFGPGTRLTVL.

The V and J genes are TRBV7-9 and TRBJ2-3, with a tentative D call TRBD1 (6 bases). This CDR3 region has 13 residues. V lost 4 bases, J lost 6 bases, and 11 bases lay in between. Germline values: CDR1 SEHNR, CDR2 FQNEAQ (reference sequence). CDR3 sequence (DNA): TGTGCCAGCAGCTCACACAGGGATGATACGCAGTATTTT. It translates to CASSSHRDDTQYF.

The genes are TRBV6-5 and TRBJ2-1; 9 bases line up with TRBD2. The CDR3 runs 17 residues. CDR1 MNHEY and CDR2 SVGAGI come from the germline V gene. V shed 0 bases and J 4 bases; nucleotides not matched to a gene: 7. The CDR3 region is CASSYSISGGRYNEQFF. The CDR3 DNA reads as TGTGCCAGCAGTTACTCGATTAGCGGGGGCCGATACAATGAGCAGTTCTTC.

This clonotype occurred a few times. The CDR3, as DNA: TGTGCCAGCAGCCCACACCGGGGGTGGAAGACCCAGTACTTC. Protein: CASSPHRGWKTQYF. The V call is TRBV7-2, the J call TRBJ2-5; D perhaps matches TRBD2 (6 bases). The CDR3 runs 14 residues. Germline V gene data show CDR1 as SGHTA and CDR2 as FQGNSA. Deletions cut 5 bases from V and 6 bases from J, with 16 bases between.

The chain joins TRBV4-3 to TRBJ2-2; D is uncertain. The CDR3 sequence is 17 residues long. V was clipped by 4 bases and J by 0 bases, with 15 bases between them. Germline assignment: CDR1 LGHNA and CDR2 YSLEER. The CDR3 is CASSPQVGRTNTGELFF. The DNA of the CDR3 is TGCGCCAGCAGCCCCCAAGTAGGCAGGACGAACACCGGGGAGCTGTTTTTT.

This chain connects TRBV5-6 to TRBJ2-5; D is unresolved. V gave up 4 bases and J gave up 0 bases, with 7 bases separating them. In germline, CDR1 is SGHDT, CDR2 YYEEEE. The CDR3 contains 13 residues. The CDR3 bases are TGTGCCAGCAGCCCGCCCAACCAAGAGACCCAGTACTTC. Translated: CASSPPNQETQYF.